The sequence of this TCR beta chain was determined in a study of cytomegalovirus exposure and HLA in healthy donors. The PCR ran on 60 Vbeta and 13 Jbeta primers. The data were produced by immunoSEQ multiplex PCR, yet TCRdb's version contains in-frame clones alone and is incomplete. Found here are roughly 99,000 clones, roughly 80% of them singletons; the top ten hold 16%. Study-wide results and caveats: Per a prior analysis, the majority of TCR beta V segments were productive roughly 87% or roughly 30% of the time. Reportedly, a later analysis found an Asian-associated ancestry cluster had fewer N-insertions than the approximately 670-donor mean. Presence/absence comparisons presumed near-even sequencing depth among donors.

The germline V gene has CDR1 SGHNT and CDR2 YYREEE (reference sequence). This CDR3 comprises 15 residues. J gave up 7 bases and V 2 bases, and 8 bases lay outside the gene matches. Details on this clone: Its antigen is unidentified.

The sample was PBMCs. The receptor's source is a man between 60 and 75 years old in good health and CMV-seropositive. This rearrangement joins TRBV5-4 to TRBJ2-3; 9 bases match TRBD2. CDR3 sequence reads: CASSLGAGGQYTQYF. DNA of the CDR3: TGTGCCAGCAGCTTAGGCGCGGGGGGGCAGTATACGCAGTATTTT. The full variable domain, completed using reference TRBV5-4 and TRBJ2-3, is ETGVTQSPTHLIKTRGQQVTLRCSSQSGHNTVSWYQQALGQGPQFIFQYYREEENGRGNFPPRFSGLQFPNYSSELNVNALELDDSALYLCASSLGAGGQYTQYFGPGTRLTVL.